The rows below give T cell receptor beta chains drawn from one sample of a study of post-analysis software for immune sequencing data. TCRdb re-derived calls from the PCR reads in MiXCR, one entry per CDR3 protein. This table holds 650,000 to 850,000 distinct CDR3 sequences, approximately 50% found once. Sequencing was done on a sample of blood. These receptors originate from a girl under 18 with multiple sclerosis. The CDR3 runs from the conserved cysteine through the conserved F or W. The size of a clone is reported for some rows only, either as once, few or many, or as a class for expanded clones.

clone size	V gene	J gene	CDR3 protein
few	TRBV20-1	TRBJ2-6	CSARVTGGIQAGANALTF
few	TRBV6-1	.	CASSEGTSGRALYEQYF
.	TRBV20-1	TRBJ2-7	CSARELGGRATYEQYF
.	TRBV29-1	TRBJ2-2	CSVEDSRLNTGELFF
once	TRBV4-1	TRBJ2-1	CASSRLTGSRYNEQFF
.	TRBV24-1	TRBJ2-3	CATSDQATGGTDTQYF
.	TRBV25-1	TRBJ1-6	CASSEPLVDPAYNSPLHF
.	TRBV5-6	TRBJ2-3	CASSLTGQGAKDTQYF
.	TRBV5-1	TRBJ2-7	CASSLVGDYEQYF
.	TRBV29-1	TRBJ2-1	CSVGRTSGITNEQFF
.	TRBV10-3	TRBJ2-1	CAISEAGLAGWKPVTDRNEQFF
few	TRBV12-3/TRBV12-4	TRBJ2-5	CASSQALRETQYF
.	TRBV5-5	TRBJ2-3	CASSPRGDSTDTQYF